This is a list of T cell receptor beta chains from one sample in a study of blood T cells in healthy people across ages. TCRdb independently ran MiXCR on the 5' RACE reads; one entry per CDR3 protein. Of about 2 million distinct CDR3 sequences detected, around 50% appear once; the ten largest clones hold more than 2%. Sample: blood. These receptor sequences come from a woman aged 40 to 55 in good health. CDR3s include the opening cysteine and the closing phenylalanine or tryptophan. The order of the fields is clone size, V gene, J gene, CDR3 length, D gene, CDR3 protein, CDR3 DNA. The D gene is left open where the match is weak. The listing skips clone size in some rows; elsewhere it reads once, few, many or a size class.

>few|TRBV9|TRBJ2-1|14|TRBD2
CASSSRPSGDEQFF
TGTGCCAGCAGCTCCAGGCCTAGCGGGGATGAGCAGTTCTTC
>.|TRBV29-1|TRBJ1-2|11|.
CSVVRDYGYTF
TGCAGCGTTGTTAGGGATTATGGCTACACCTTC
>many|TRBV7-2|TRBJ1-2|14|TRBD1
CASSLGQGTYGYTF
TGTGCCAGCAGCTTGGGACAGGGGACCTATGGCTACACCTTC
>.|TRBV20-1|TRBJ2-5|16|.
CSASLHGGQGRETQYF
TGCAGTGCTAGTCTCCATGGGGGGCAGGGGAGAGAGACCCAGTACTTC
>.|TRBV6-5|TRBJ2-7|14|.
CASSYATGFYEQYF
TGTGCCAGCAGTTACGCCACAGGGTTCTACGAGCAGTACTTC
>.|TRBV7-2|TRBJ2-1|14|TRBD2
CASSLLGGGDEQFF
TGTGCCAGCAGCTTACTCGGGGGGGGTGATGAGCAGTTCTTC
>.|TRBV18|TRBJ2-5|16|TRBD1
CASSLPLTGGQETQYF
TGTGCCAGCTCACTGCCTCTGACAGGGGGCCAGGAGACCCAGTACTTC
>few|TRBV6-2/TRBV6-3|TRBJ2-3|14|.
CASSYSDIKDTQYF
TGTGCCAGCAGTTACTCCGACATAAAAGATACGCAGTATTTT
>few|TRBV20-1|TRBJ2-1|18|TRBD2
CSAEPGLAGGPSYNEQFF
TGCAGTGCTGAACCTGGACTAGCGGGGGGACCCTCCTACAATGAGCAGTTCTTC
>.|TRBV7-2|TRBJ1-5|14|.
CASSLGGHNQPQHF
TGTGCCAGCAGCTTGGGGGGGCACAATCAGCCCCAGCATTTT
>.|TRBV28|TRBJ2-3|15|.
CAITKQVGYTDTQYF
TGTGCCATTACGAAGCAAGTGGGGTACACAGATACGCAGTATTTT
>.|TRBV11-2|TRBJ2-5|14|.
CASSRGTLQETRYF
TGTGCCAGCAGTCGAGGGACACTACAAGAGACCCGGTACTTC
>few|TRBV7-2|TRBJ1-1|14|TRBD1
CASSVDPGGTEAFF
TGTGCCAGCAGCGTAGATCCAGGGGGCACTGAAGCTTTCTTT
>.|TRBV5-1|TRBJ2-2|14|.
CASSSTTNTGELFF
TGCGCCAGCAGCTCGACAACGAACACCGGGGAGCTGTTTTTT
>few|TRBV5-1|TRBJ2-1|15|.
CASSLELGNRDEQFF
TGCGCCAGCAGCTTGGAGTTAGGGAATCGGGATGAGCAGTTCTTC
>.|TRBV7-2|TRBJ2-3|19|TRBD2
CASSLGRLAGVGYQDTQYF
TGTGCCAGCAGCTTAGGAAGACTAGCGGGGGTGGGGTATCAGGATACGCAGTATTTT
>once|TRBV20-1|TRBJ2-7|15|TRBD1
CSAAIPGQRAYEQYF
TGCAGTGCTGCCATACCGGGACAGCGAGCCTACGAGCAGTACTTC
>few|TRBV6-5|TRBJ2-3|17|TRBD1
CASSFSSETGGTDTQYF
TGTGCCAGCAGTTTTTCTAGCGAGACAGGGGGCACAGATACGCAGTATTTT
>few|TRBV9|TRBJ1-6|14|TRBD1
CASSSDRVGSPLHF
TGTGCCAGCAGCTCAGACAGGGTTGGGTCACCCCTCCACTTT
>.|TRBV28|TRBJ2-5|15|TRBD2
CASSYGGGPQETQYF
TGTGCCAGCAGTTACGGGGGGGGACCACAAGAGACCCAGTACTTC
>.|TRBV9|TRBJ2-1|15|.
CASSVAAGLSNEQFF
TGTGCCAGCAGCGTAGCGGCAGGGCTATCCAATGAGCAGTTCTTC
>many|TRBV7-2|TRBJ2-7|14|TRBD1
CASSLGDRGYEQYF
TGTGCCAGCAGCTTAGGGGACAGGGGCTACGAGCAGTACTTC
>.|TRBV20-1|TRBJ2-3|12|TRBD2
CSVGLGDDTQYF
TGCAGTGTGGGACTAGGGGACGATACGCAGTATTTT
>few|TRBV18|TRBJ2-1|14|.
CASSPGRIYNEQFF
TGTGCCAGCTCACCAGGACGCATTTACAATGAGCAGTTCTTC
>few|TRBV12-3/TRBV12-4|TRBJ2-7|15|.
CASSLRQGKSYEQYF
TGTGCCAGCAGTTTACGCCAGGGAAAATCCTACGAGCAGTACTTC
>.|TRBV12-3/TRBV12-4|TRBJ2-5|12|.
CASTQGYETQYF
TGTGCCAGCACCCAGGGGTACGAGACCCAGTACTTC
>.|TRBV25-1|TRBJ1-6|15|TRBD1
CASSGSGTGNSPLHF
TGTGCCAGCAGTGGCTCCGGGACAGGGAATTCACCCCTCCACTTT
>.|TRBV5-1|TRBJ1-2|16|.
CASSSRTVPTNYGYTF
TGCGCCAGCAGCTCGCGGACAGTTCCAACGAACTATGGCTACACCTTC
>.|TRBV29-1|TRBJ1-1|13|TRBD1
CSVVRGWDTEAFF
TGCAGCGTTGTCAGGGGGTGGGACACTGAAGCTTTCTTT
>.|TRBV27|TRBJ2-1|12|TRBD1
CASGDRGDEQFF
TGTGCCAGCGGGGACAGGGGCGATGAGCAGTTCTTC
>.|TRBV6-1|TRBJ2-1|17|.
CASSEDRVPSSYNEQFF
TGTGCCAGCAGTGAAGACCGGGTCCCCTCCTCCTACAATGAGCAGTTCTTC
>few|TRBV12-3/TRBV12-4|TRBJ1-2|11|.
CASSLMLDYTF
TGTGCCAGCAGTTTGATGTTGGACTACACCTTC
>few|TRBV7-2|TRBJ2-3|15|.
CASSLSRIAPDTQYF
TGTGCCAGCAGCTTGTCGCGGATAGCGCCAGATACGCAGTATTTT
>.|TRBV7-2|TRBJ2-3|16|TRBD1
CASSPRTGLSPDTQYF
TGTGCCAGCAGCCCACGGACAGGGCTCTCTCCAGATACGCAGTATTTT
>.|TRBV5-1|TRBJ2-1|16|.
CASSSLPGAEYNEQFF
TGCGCCAGCAGCTCACTCCCTGGGGCCGAATACAATGAGCAGTTCTTC
>.|TRBV28|TRBJ2-7|14|.
CATNRRGSSYEQYF
TGTGCCACCAACAGAAGAGGGAGCTCCTACGAGCAGTACTTC
>.|TRBV7-2|TRBJ2-1|14|.
CASSLEAGGVGQFF
TGTGCCAGCAGCTTAGAGGCAGGGGGGGTAGGGCAGTTCTTC
>few|TRBV4-1|TRBJ2-7|14|.
CASSPQTTTYEQYF
TGCGCCAGCAGCCCCCAAACTACGACCTACGAGCAGTACTTC
>.|TRBV11-1|TRBJ2-3|12|.
CASTVQQGTQYF
TGTGCCAGCACCGTCCAACAGGGTACGCAGTATTTT
>few|TRBV20-1|TRBJ2-1|14|TRBD2
CSASLGRGLNEQFF
TGCAGTGCTTCTCTAGGGAGGGGACTCAATGAGCAGTTCTTC
>.|TRBV25-1|TRBJ1-2|14|.
CASSEFRFSSGYTF
TGTGCCAGCAGTGAATTTCGGTTCTCGTCTGGCTACACCTTC
>.|TRBV6-6|TRBJ2-1|13|.
CASSYYGGNEQFF
TGTGCCAGCAGTTACTATGGCGGCAATGAGCAGTTCTTC
>.|TRBV12-3/TRBV12-4|TRBJ1-5|15|.
CASSPEQGRNQPQHF
TGTGCCAGCAGTCCTGAACAGGGACGCAATCAGCCCCAGCATTTT
>few|TRBV28|TRBJ2-7|15|TRBD1
CASSLGDRGRYEQYF
TGTGCCAGCAGTTTAGGGGACAGGGGTCGCTACGAGCAGTACTTC
>.|TRBV7-2|TRBJ2-5|17|TRBD2
CASSLVSSGGHQETQYF
TGTGCCAGCAGCTTAGTTTCTAGCGGGGGACACCAAGAGACCCAGTACTTC
>.|TRBV24-1|TRBJ2-5|15|TRBD2
CATSRLAGGLETQYF
TGTGCCACCAGCCGACTAGCGGGGGGTTTAGAGACCCAGTACTTC
>.|TRBV10-2|TRBJ1-2|15|TRBD1
CASSVDDRAYYGYTF
TGCGCCAGCAGTGTCGATGACAGGGCCTACTATGGCTACACCTTC
>.|TRBV27|TRBJ2-3|16|TRBD2
CASTLLAGGSTDTQYF
TGTGCCAGCACTTTACTAGCGGGGGGGAGCACAGATACGCAGTATTTT
>.|TRBV3-1|TRBJ1-5|17|TRBD1
CASSRGPGQGSGQPQHF
TGTGCCAGCAGCCGAGGACCGGGACAGGGTAGTGGTCAGCCCCAGCATTTT
>.|TRBV4-3|TRBJ1-1|14|.
CASSHARGNTEAFF
TGCGCCAGCAGCCATGCCAGGGGGAACACTGAAGCTTTCTTT
>.|TRBV7-2|TRBJ1-2|19|TRBD1
CASSLRPGTGQGVNYGYTF
TGTGCCAGCAGCTTGAGACCTGGGACAGGCCAAGGGGTTAACTATGGCTACACCTTC
>few|TRBV27|TRBJ2-5|15|.
CASSLEVGLQETQYF
TGTGCCAGCAGTTTAGAAGTGGGATTGCAAGAGACCCAGTACTTC
>few|TRBV4-1|TRBJ2-7|15|.
CASSQGQGFAYEQYF
TGCGCCAGCAGCCAAGGCCAGGGCTTCGCCTACGAGCAGTACTTC
>few|TRBV4-3|TRBJ2-1|13|.
CASSQDRGAEQFF
TGCGCCAGCAGCCAAGATAGGGGTGCTGAGCAGTTCTTC
>.|TRBV20-1|TRBJ2-7|13|.
CSAVAGYSYEQYF
TGCAGTGCTGTGGCAGGGTATTCCTACGAGCAGTACTTC
>.|TRBV7-9|TRBJ2-4|13|TRBD1
CASSLAQDRGKYF
TGTGCCAGCAGCTTAGCGCAGGACAGGGGAAAGTACTTC
>.|TRBV5-1|TRBJ2-5|12|.
CASSHKPETQYF
TGCGCCAGCAGCCATAAACCAGAGACCCAGTACTTC